Each of the 16 T cell receptor beta chains below was sequenced from the same sample in a study of T cell changes during pregnancy in multiple sclerosis. Assay used: immunoSEQ multiplex PCR; TCRdb lists only in-frame clones, some missing. The data show 60,000 to 95,000 clones, about 89% seen once. The specimen was CD4+ T cells from peripheral blood mononuclear cells, collected before pregnancy. These receptor sequences come from a female donor with multiple sclerosis, enrolled in a pregnancy study.

V gene TRBV19 combines with J gene TRBJ2-5; 14 nucleotides match TRBD2. Germline V CDR1 and CDR2: LNHDA, SQIVND (reference sequence). The ends lost 9 bases at V and 6 bases at J; junction bases unmatched: 3. The CDR3 sequence is 13 residues long. Here the CDR3 reads CASGTSGRKTQYF. CDR3 coding DNA: TGTGCCAGCGGGACTAGCGGGAGAAAGACCCAGTACTTC.

About this clone itself: The same CDR3 also results from other DNA sequences found in this sample. The chain is built from TRBV5-4 and TRBJ2-7; 8 bases agree with TRBD2. Germline trimming cut 4 bases from V and 6 bases from J; bases unmatched to any gene: 12. Germline CDR1 is SGHNT and CDR2 is YYREEE (reference sequence). This CDR3 is 15 amino acids long. The CDR3 DNA follows: TGTGCCAGCAGCCGAACCAGGACGGGGGGGTCCGAGCAGTACTTC. Translated, it gives CASSRTRTGGSEQYF. Combining the CDR3 with reference TRBV5-4 and TRBJ2-7 gives the whole variable domain ETGVTQSPTHLIKTRGQQVTLRCSSQSGHNTVSWYQQALGQGPQFIFQYYREEENGRGNFPPRFSGLQFPNYSSELNVNALELDDSALYLCASSRTRTGGSEQYFGPGTRLTVT.

In this sample, this clone turned up a few times. V usage is TRBV19 and J usage is TRBJ1-3; no reliable D call. The CDR3 extends over 13 amino acids. The germline V gene encodes CDR1 LNHDA and CDR2 SQIVND (reference sequence). V gave up 10 bases and J gave up 2 bases, with 12 bases separating them. The CDR3 DNA reads as TGTGCCACCAGTGAAGTACCTGGAAACACCATATATTTT. Translating it yields CATSEVPGNTIYF. Full variable domain (missing parts from reference TRBV19 and TRBJ1-3): DGGITQSPKYLFRKEGQNVTLSCEQNLNHDAMYWYRQDPGQGLRLIYYSQIVNDFQKGDIAEGYSVSREKKESFPLTVTSAQKNPTAFYLCATSEVPGNTIYFGEGSWLTVV.

The chain is built from TRBV7-7 and TRBJ2-3, with 9 bases identical to TRBD2. CDR3 length: 15 residues. CDR1 and CDR2 (germline): SSHAT, FNYEAQ (reference sequence). The J segment lost 4 bases and the V segment lost 1 base, leaving 3 bases of the junction unmatched. The CDR3 region is CASSLGTSVADTQYF. CDR3 coding DNA: TGTGCCAGCAGCTTAGGGACTAGCGTCGCAGATACGCAGTATTTT.

CDR3 region: CASRDNEKLFF. CDR3 sequence (DNA): TGTGCCAGCCGGGATAATGAAAAACTGTTTTTT. This sequence joins TRBV6-6 and TRBJ1-4, with D unresolved. The CDR3 runs to 11 residues. From germline, CDR1 is MNHNY and CDR2 SVGAGI (reference sequence). The V and J ends lost 8 bases and 4 bases respectively, with 5 bases between them.

This chain uses TRBV28 with TRBJ2-2, with 15 bases that match TRBD2. CDR1 and CDR2 (germline): MDHEN, SYDVKM. The length of the CDR3 is 17 residues. Germline trimming cut 3 bases from V and 6 bases from J; bases unmatched to any gene: 5. This CDR3 reads CASSLWGLAGGPGELFF. In nucleotides, the CDR3 is TGTGCCAGCAGTTTGTGGGGACTAGCGGGAGGCCCCGGGGAGCTGTTTTTT.

This chain links TRBV11-2 with TRBJ1-4; TRBD1 agrees at 8 bases. The J segment lost 1 base and the V segment lost 5 bases, leaving 9 bases of the junction unmatched. The CDR3 length is 17 residues. CDR1 is SGHAT and CDR2 is FQNNGV in the germline V gene. The CDR3 is CASSLQGVKGTNEKLFF. The DNA of the CDR3 is TGTGCCAGCAGCCTACAGGGGGTGAAGGGAACTAATGAAAAACTGTTTTTT.

The chain carries TRBV12-1 and TRBJ2-7; the table's TRBD1 call for D was not verified on the DNA. TRBV12-1 is reported as a pseudogene. This CDR3 region has 16 residues. The CDR3, as DNA: TGTGCCAGCAGCACGGGCGTAAGGGGAAGTACCTACGAGCAGTACTTC. It encodes CASSTGVRGSTYEQYF.

This clone was detected only once. This sequence joins TRBV7-2 and TRBJ2-3; 10 positions agree with TRBD2. This CDR3 has 19 residues. Germline V CDR1 and CDR2: SGHTA, FQGNSA. The V segment lost 4 bases and the J segment 1 base; nucleotides outside the gene matches: 14. The CDR3 DNA reads as TGTGCCAGCAGCTGGGTGGCTAGCGGGAGTCCCACTCGCACAGATACGCAGTATTTT. Its protein is CASSWVASGSPTRTDTQYF.

This chain uses TRBV5-1 with TRBJ2-7; TRBD1 matches 7 bases. The germline gives CDR1 SGHRS, CDR2 YFSETQ. This CDR3 has 14 residues. V was pared by 2 bases and J by 2 bases, with 4 bases of the junction left unmatched. In DNA form, the CDR3 reads TGCGCCAGCAGCTTTAAGACAGGGACCTACGAGCAGTACTTC. Protein: CASSFKTGTYEQYF. The whole variable domain, filled in from reference TRBV5-1 and TRBJ2-7, reads KAGVTQTPRYLIKTRGQQVTLSCSPISGHRSVSWYQQTPGQGLQFLFEYFSETQRNKGNFPGRFSGRQFSNSRSEMNVSTLELGDSALYLCASSFKTGTYEQYFGPGTRLTVT.

The chain recombines TRBV11-3 with TRBJ2-1; D call uncertain. Germline V gene sequence: CDR1 SGHNT, CDR2 YENEEA. Trimming took off 5 bases at V and 5 bases at J, with 13 bases between the two ends. CDR3 length: 14 amino acids. For the CDR3, the DNA is TGTGCCAGCAGCCCTTCTAACCGGGACAATGAGCAGTTCTTC. The encoded protein is CASSPSNRDNEQFF.

The chain combines TRBV18 with TRBJ2-7; 11 positions match TRBD2. Germline-derived CDR1 and CDR2 are KGHSH and LQKENI. The CDR3 runs 15 residues. The J segment lost 6 bases and the V segment lost 3 bases, leaving 7 bases of the junction unmatched. DNA for the CDR3: TGTGCCAGCTCACCGACTAGCGGGAAGGAGGGCGAGCAGTACTTC. Protein sequence: CASSPTSGKEGEQYF.

The chain is built from TRBV7-2 and TRBJ2-3, with TRBD2 matching over 11 bases. The CDR3 has 16 residues. Losses at the gene ends were 1 base for V and 3 bases for J; bases not matched to a gene: 3. Germline V gives CDR1 SGHTA, CDR2 FQGNSA. This CDR3 reads CASSLDVAGGTDTQYF. CDR3 DNA: TGTGCCAGCAGCTTAGACGTAGCGGGGGGGACAGATACGCAGTATTTT.

Only one count was recorded for this clone. The chain couples TRBV2 to TRBJ2-5; maybe TRBD2 (5 bases). CDR1 is SNHLY and CDR2 is FYNNEI in the germline V gene. The CDR3 is made up of 12 amino acids. V was trimmed by 5 bases and J by 5 bases, leaving 9 bases between them. The CDR3 reads CASSPEGETQYF. DNA of the CDR3: TGTGCCAGCAGTCCCGAGGGCGAGACCCAGTACTTC.

The V and J genes are TRBV30 and TRBJ2-5, with D possibly being TRBD1 (5 bases). The CDR3 extends over 13 amino acids. In germline, CDR1 is GTSNPN, CDR2 SVGIG (reference sequence). The CDR3 reads CAQFTTDQETQYF. DNA for the CDR3: TGTGCTCAGTTCACGACAGACCAAGAGACCCAGTACTTC. Drawing the rest from reference TRBV30 and TRBJ2-5, the complete variable domain is SQTIHQWPATLVQPVGSPLSLECTVEGTSNPNLYWYRQAAGRGLQLLFYSVGIGQISSEVPQNLSASRPQDRQFILSSKKLLLSDSGFYLCAQFTTDQETQYFGPGTRLLVL.

The chain employs TRBV30 and TRBJ1-3; no clear D gene. Germline values: CDR1 GTSNPN, CDR2 SVGIG (reference sequence). This CDR3 spans 13 amino acids. Deletions cut 5 bases from V and 4 bases from J, with 12 bases between. The CDR3 sequence is CAWGGLFGNTIYF. CDR3 coding DNA: TGTGCCTGGGGTGGTCTTTTCGGAAACACCATATATTTT. The full variable domain, in which reference TRBV30 and TRBJ1-3 provide the parts outside the CDR3, is SQTIHQWPATLVQPVGSPLSLECTVEGTSNPNLYWYRQAAGRGLQLLFYSVGIGQISSEVPQNLSASRPQDRQFILSSKKLLLSDSGFYLCAWGGLFGNTIYFGEGSWLTVV.